These 17 T cell receptor beta chains were sequenced from one sample in a study of T cell responses to AZD1222 COVID-19 vaccine. Profiled with immunoSEQ multiplex PCR; TCRdb holds only in-frame clones, not every one. Here the sample spans 150,000 or so clones, about nine tenths being singletons. The sequenced sample was peripheral blood, obtained 28 days after the second AZD1222 dose. These receptors were collected from an adult who received the AZD1222 COVID-19 vaccine.

Of note for this clone: A junction boundary mismatches the germline segment, possibly from a read error. V gene TRBV28 combines with J gene TRBJ1-2, with D perhaps matching TRBD1 (5 bases). Per germline, CDR1 MDHEN and CDR2 SYDVKM. This CDR3 is 12 amino acids long. The CDR3 is CASSLLQGSITF. Here the CDR3 DNA reads TGTGCCAGCAGTTTATTGCAGGGTTCTATAACTTTC.

This clone was seen a single time. The CDR3 here is CASSPVRTGGSPLHF. CDR3 coding DNA: TGTGCCAGCAGCCCTGTTAGGACTGGCGGATCACCCCTCCACTTT. This chain uses TRBV7-2 with TRBJ1-6; D unclear. Germline lookup yields CDR1 SGHTA and CDR2 FQGNSA. The CDR3 totals 15 residues. V was cut by 5 bases and J by 10 bases, with 18 bases left in between.

The rearrangement uses TRBV2 and TRBJ1-1; TRBD1 is a possible D gene (5 bases). Germline V gives CDR1 SNHLY, CDR2 FYNNEI. Trimming shortened V by 6 bases and J by 7 bases, and 15 bases separated the two germline ends. The CDR3 runs 13 residues. This chain's CDR3 is CASRPKGRDEAFF. The CDR3 DNA sequence: TGTGCCAGCAGACCTAAGGGACGGGATGAAGCTTTCTTT.

J is TRBJ2-2 and V is TRBV7-3; D gene uncertain. Germline V gives CDR1 SGHTA, CDR2 FQGTGA. Trimming removed 4 bases from V and 4 bases from J, with 1 base in between. The CDR3 covers 11 residues. The CDR3 DNA follows: TGTGCCAGCAGCTCCACCGGGGAGCTGTTTTTT. Translated, it gives CASSSTGELFF.

The chain links TRBV7-9 to TRBJ1-1; D unresolved. The CDR3 contains 16 residues. Germline assignment: CDR1 SEHNR and CDR2 FQNEAQ (reference sequence). Trimming took 6 bases from V and 0 from J, leaving 17 bases between them. CDR3 sequence: CASSPDSGVMNTEAFF. CDR3 sequence (DNA): TGTGCCAGCAGTCCGGATAGCGGAGTCATGAACACTGAAGCTTTCTTT.

The J gene is TRBJ1-4, the V gene TRBV19; no firm D call. V gave up 8 bases and J gave up 5 bases, with 12 bases separating them. From germline, CDR1 is LNHDA and CDR2 SQIVND (reference sequence). The CDR3 spans 13 residues. CDR3 amino acids: CASEARLNEKLFF. The CDR3 DNA reads TGTGCCAGTGAGGCCCGATTAAATGAAAAACTGTTTTTT.

The chain couples TRBV7-3 to TRBJ2-1; D possibly uses TRBD1 or TRBD2 (5 bases each). V was trimmed by 4 bases and J by 12 bases, leaving 13 bases between them. Looked up from germline, CDR1 is SGHTA and CDR2 is FQGTGA. The CDR3 length is 12 residues. The CDR3 nucleotides are TGTGCCAGCAGCTCCAGGACTGGGGCGCAGTTCTTC. Residues: CASSSRTGAQFF.

The J gene is TRBJ1-2, the V gene TRBV19; unclear D gene. Germline V lookup: CDR1 LNHDA, CDR2 SQIVND (reference sequence). V dropped 10 bases and J dropped 2 bases, with 11 bases sitting between them. The CDR3 consists of 12 residues. CDR3 bases: TGTGCCACCTCGGACGGGAACTATGGCTACACCTTC. Encoded protein: CATSDGNYGYTF.

The V call is TRBV5-1, the J call TRBJ2-7; weak D call: TRBD2 (6 bases). V lost 0 bases to trimming and J lost 5 bases, with 12 bases between them. The CDR3 runs 14 residues. Germline V gene sequence: CDR1 SGHRS, CDR2 YFSETQ. The CDR3 sequence: CASSLAGVKNEQYF. The CDR3 nucleotides read TGCGCCAGCAGCTTGGCGGGGGTGAAAAACGAGCAGTACTTC. The whole variable domain, remainder taken from reference TRBV5-1 and TRBJ2-7, is KAGVTQTPRYLIKTRGQQVTLSCSPISGHRSVSWYQQTPGQGLQFLFEYFSETQRNKGNFPGRFSGRQFSNSRSEMNVSTLELGDSALYLCASSLAGVKNEQYFGPGTRLTVT.

V and J are TRBV12-5 and TRBJ1-6; D not resolved. V dropped 9 bases and J dropped 6 bases, with 6 bases sitting between them. The CDR3 length is 11 residues. Germline V lookup: CDR1 LGHNT, CDR2 FRNRAP. The CDR3, as DNA: TGTGCTAGCGGCCCTAATTCACCCCTCCACTTT. Its translation is CASGPNSPLHF.

This clone was seen a single time. CDR3 DNA: TGTGCCAGCAGCTTCCTCACTGAAGCTTTCTTT. The encoded protein is CASSFLTEAFF. This chain uses TRBV7-2 with TRBJ1-1; unclear D gene. Trimming stripped 3 bases from V and 4 bases from J, with 3 bases between. The CDR3 extends over 11 amino acids. CDR1 and CDR2 (germline): SGHTA, FQGNSA.

The V and J genes are TRBV2 and TRBJ1-3; no definite D call. Trimming cost V 5 bases and J 1 base, with 9 bases left between them. The length of the CDR3 is 14 residues. Per germline, CDR1 SNHLY and CDR2 FYNNEI. The CDR3 region has the DNA TGTGCCAGCAGTCTAACAGCATCTGGAAACACCATATATTTT. Its translation: CASSLTASGNTIYF.

The chain carries TRBV27 and TRBJ2-5; D possibly corresponds to TRBD2 (5 bases). CDR1 is MNHEY and CDR2 is SMNVEV in the germline V gene (reference sequence). With 5 bases removed from V and 7 bases from J, the gap between germline ends came to 14 bases. The CDR3 contains 13 residues. The CDR3 sequence: CASSPGSGGTQYF. The CDR3 region has the DNA TGTGCCAGCAGTCCCGGATCTGGAGGGACCCAGTACTTC.

V gene TRBV30 combines with J gene TRBJ1-2; perhaps TRBD1 as D (6 bases). The CDR3 has 14 residues. The germline gives CDR1 GTSNPN, CDR2 SVGIG (reference sequence). V was cut by 3 bases and J by 0 bases, with 11 bases left in between. CDR3 amino acids: CAWSLGASNYGYTF. In DNA form, the CDR3 reads TGTGCCTGGAGCCTGGGGGCTTCTAACTATGGCTACACCTTC.

V is TRBV9 and J is TRBJ1-2; 8 nucleotides align to TRBD1. V gave up 7 bases and J gave up 4 bases; unmatched junction bases: 9. Germline loops: CDR1 SGDLS, CDR2 YYNGEE. The CDR3 consists of 14 residues. The CDR3: CASVGPTGVYGYTF. CDR3 coding DNA: TGTGCCAGCGTCGGACCGACAGGGGTCTATGGCTACACCTTC.

This chain links TRBV5-1 with TRBJ2-1; D is undetermined. CDR1 is SGHRS, CDR2 YFSETQ, per germline. This CDR3 contains 15 residues. V was trimmed by 0 bases and J by 3 bases, leaving 10 bases between them. The CDR3 loop reads CASSLAPGFYNEQFF. The CDR3 coding sequence is TGCGCCAGCAGCTTGGCCCCGGGTTTCTACAATGAGCAGTTCTTC.

The V gene is TRBV4-1, the J gene TRBJ1-5; D not resolved. Germline V gives CDR1 MGHRA, CDR2 YSYEKL. This CDR3 has 13 residues. V was cut by 5 bases and J by 1 base, with 6 bases left in between. CDR3 coding DNA: TGCGCCAGCAGCGGGAGGAGCAATCAGCCCCAGCATTTT. It codes for CASSGRSNQPQHF.